This T cell receptor beta chain came from a study of blood T cells in healthy people across ages. With a J-beta primer mix and a sample-barcoded 5' primer, a second PCR ran roughly 6 to 11 cycles. In TCRdb, the 5' RACE reads were re-called with MiXCR into one record per CDR3 protein. The sample carries around 1.5 million distinct CDR3 sequences, around two fifths recorded once. J gave up 7 bases and V 5 bases, and 8 bases lay outside the gene matches. From germline, CDR1 is DFQATT and CDR2 SNEGSKA (reference sequence). The CDR3 has 13 amino acids. This clonotype has more than one count but fewer than ten. Donation came from healthy Caucasian individuals in Russia who were aged about 6 to 90.

The chain combines TRBV20-1 with TRBJ2-4; TRBD1 agrees at 7 bases. This sequence was found in a woman aged 18-35 years in good health. The sequenced material came from blood. CDR3 DNA: TGCAGTGCTCGGAACAGGGGCGGGAACATTCAGTACTTC. This codes for CSARNRGGNIQYF.